This TCR beta chain appears in the sequencing data of a study of OX40 agonist ivuxolimab in advanced cancers. Context from the whole study: Ivuxolimab was a fully human IgG2 agonistic monoclonal antibody targeting the costimulatory receptor OX40 (CD134). The paper covers the monotherapy dose-escalation part of the phase I ivuxolimab trial, which included N = 52 patients. Peripheral TCRbeta sequencing aimed to test whether ivuxolimab altered TCR sequence diversity and caused clonal T-cell expansion. Partial responses occurred in three dose-escalation patients: two with cutaneous melanoma and one with hepatocellular carcinoma. Intravenous ivuxolimab was administered to patients every 2 weeks at six dose levels: 0.01, 0.1, 0.3, 1.5, 3 and 10 mg/kg. Prior anti-PD-1, anti-PD-L1 or anti-CTLA-4 therapy was permitted, and about two fifths of dose-escalation patients had received checkpoint inhibitors. Of the approximately 54 patients in dose escalation, around 20 had hepatocellular carcinoma, some 15 had melanoma, 9 had renal cell carcinoma and 9 had head and neck cancer. A male proportion of about 79% and a mean age of around 60 years, ranging from 23 to 79, were recorded for the dose-escalation cohort. Results the study describes overall, beyond this receptor: At doses of 0.1 to 3.0 mg/kg, clonal expansion of both CD4+ and CD8+ blood T cells was observed from baseline to week 6. In partial responders in the 0.1-3.0 mg/kg groups, normalized peripheral clonal expansion was found to be among the lowest, especially among CD8+ T cells. The antigen specificity of the clonally expanded peripheral T cells was not determined. After ivuxolimab, more expanded clones were found on average in CD8+ T cells than in CD4+ T cells. Low levels of normalized T-cell clonal expansion were also shown by some nonresponding patients.

Patients with a history of autoimmune disease or receiving systemic immunosuppression were excluded from the trial. Peripheral blood for TCR sequencing was drawn from every dose cohort at baseline, at cycle 4 day 1 and at cycle 7 day 1. The samples were taken from a phase I, first-in-human, multicenter, open-label dose-escalation trial of ivuxolimab. Adults with locally advanced or metastatic melanoma, renal cell carcinoma, hepatocellular carcinoma or head and neck squamous cell carcinoma were enrolled in the trial. CD4+ and CD8+ T cells were sorted separately from peripheral blood before TCR sequencing. Including the terminal cysteine and phenylalanine, the CDR3 comprises 14 residues. Of all the DNA, just the CDR3 is kept, 42 bases in frame from base 1. For CDR1 and CDR2, the germline V gene lists MNHNS and SASEGT. Trimming takes 5 bases off V and 6 bases off J; junction bases not matched to a gene: 8.

A word on this clone: Its target antigen remains unknown. The input lacks base qualities; no much larger clone sits a single base away.

Genomic DNA was extracted from sorted cells for sequencing of the TCRbeta CDR3 region. TCRbeta CDR3 regions were sequenced using the immunoSEQ Assay. TCRdb mirrors the immuneACCESS table, restricted to in-frame sequences. Some clones are absent from its copies; in checked studies, under half trace to an unresolved V gene, and the reason for the others is unknown. Present in this sample are almost 80,000 clones, 84% of which were seen just once. The ten largest clones represent more than 20% of the sample. The sequencing used CD4+ or CD8+ T cells sorted from blood, collected in a trial of the OX40 agonist ivuxolimab. The receptor chain draws on TRBV6-1 and TRBJ2-7; TRBD1 agrees with 9 junctional bases. This TCR was sampled from an adult with an advanced solid tumor such as melanoma, head and neck, liver or kidney cancer. The DNA sequence is TGTGCCAGCAGTTCGGGACAGGGTCTAAGCGAGCAGTACTTC. This is translated as CASSSGQGLSEQYF.